Listed below are T cell receptor beta chains from one sample, sequenced in a study of early stage breast cancer tumors. Libraries were prepared by immunoSEQ multiplex PCR; TCRdb keeps only in-frame clonotypes and omits some of them. This repertoire shows 5,500 or so clones, just over 70% found once; its top ten account for about 15%. The sequenced material came from breast tumor tissue. These receptors all come from a person aged 55 to 75 with breast cancer. The CDR3 runs from the conserved cysteine through the conserved F or W. The order of the fields is CDR3 protein, CDR3 DNA, J gene, D gene, clone size, V gene. A D gene is named only where the DNA matches it firmly. Size values are once, few and many counts, or a class for expanded clones, and some rows have none.

CDR3 protein: CAMRSGQQAYGYTF
CDR3 DNA: TGTGCCATGAGATCAGGACAGCAAGCCTATGGCTACACCTTC
J gene: TRBJ1-2
D gene: NA
clone size: NA
V gene: TRBV5-5

CDR3 protein: CASSLPNDGTGELFF
CDR3 DNA: TGTGCCAGCAGTTTACCAAACGACGGTACCGGGGAGCTGTTTTTT
J gene: TRBJ2-2
D gene: NA
clone size: few
V gene: TRBV27

CDR3 protein: CASSLAPGVGQPQHF
CDR3 DNA: TGTGCCAGCAGCTTGGCCCCAGGGGTGGGTCAGCCCCAGCATTTT
J gene: TRBJ1-5
D gene: NA
clone size: NA
V gene: TRBV7-9

CDR3 protein: CSVSQGIYEQYF
CDR3 DNA: TGCAGCGTTAGTCAGGGTATCTACGAGCAGTACTTC
J gene: TRBJ2-7
D gene: NA
clone size: once
V gene: TRBV29-1

CDR3 protein: CSAPNTEAFF
CDR3 DNA: TGCAGTGCTCCGAACACTGAAGCTTTCTTT
J gene: TRBJ1-1
D gene: NA
clone size: NA
V gene: TRBV20-1

CDR3 protein: CASSRRNEQFF
CDR3 DNA: TGCGCCAGCAGCAGGCGGAATGAGCAGTTCTTC
J gene: TRBJ2-1
D gene: NA
clone size: NA
V gene: TRBV4-1

CDR3 protein: CASTQPPGSYEQYF
CDR3 DNA: TGTGCCAGCACCCAGCCCCCGGGCTCCTACGAGCAGTACTTC
J gene: TRBJ2-7
D gene: NA
clone size: NA
V gene: TRBV2

CDR3 protein: CASSDPARASDTQYF
CDR3 DNA: TGTGCCAGCAGCGACCCCGCTCGGGCATCAGATACGCAGTATTTT
J gene: TRBJ2-3
D gene: NA
clone size: NA
V gene: TRBV2

CDR3 protein: CSVPPKTGGTDTQYF
CDR3 DNA: TGCAGCGTCCCCCCTAAGACAGGGGGCACAGATACGCAGTATTTT
J gene: TRBJ2-3
D gene: TRBD1
clone size: NA
V gene: TRBV29-1

CDR3 protein: CASSVDAPDTQYF
CDR3 DNA: TGTGCTAGCAGCGTAGACGCCCCGGACACGCAGTATTTT
J gene: TRBJ2-3
D gene: NA
clone size: NA
V gene: TRBV9

CDR3 protein: CASNTGDQGEQYF
CDR3 DNA: TGTGCCAGCAATACCGGAGACCAGGGCGAGCAGTACTTC
J gene: TRBJ2-7
D gene: NA
clone size: few
V gene: TRBV28

CDR3 protein: CASKGSRGITDTQYF
CDR3 DNA: TGTGCCAGCAAAGGATCCAGGGGAATCACAGATACGCAGTATTTT
J gene: TRBJ2-3
D gene: NA
clone size: NA
V gene: TRBV28

CDR3 protein: CATAPSSYNEQFF
CDR3 DNA: TGTGCCACCGCGCCCAGCTCCTACAATGAGCAGTTCTTC
J gene: TRBJ2-1
D gene: NA
clone size: NA
V gene: TRBV11-2

CDR3 protein: CASSPRQGNTEAFF
CDR3 DNA: TGTGCCAGCAGCCCCCGACAGGGGAACACTGAAGCTTTCTTT
J gene: TRBJ1-1
D gene: TRBD1
clone size: NA
V gene: TRBV7-6

CDR3 protein: CATTRDTGELFF
CDR3 DNA: TGTGCCACCACGCGGGACACCGGGGAGCTGTTTTTT
J gene: TRBJ2-2
D gene: NA
clone size: NA
V gene: TRBV15

CDR3 protein: CASSLTGTYQETQYF
CDR3 DNA: TGCGCCAGCAGCCTAACAGGGACGTACCAAGAGACCCAGTACTTC
J gene: TRBJ2-5
D gene: NA
clone size: NA
V gene: TRBV5-1

CDR3 protein: CASSLETRVAKNIQYF
CDR3 DNA: TGTGCCAGCAGCTTAGAGACGAGGGTAGCCAAAAACATTCAGTACTTC
J gene: TRBJ2-4
D gene: NA
clone size: NA
V gene: TRBV11-3

CDR3 protein: CASSPDPNQPQHF
CDR3 DNA: TGTGCCAGCTCACCAGACCCTAATCAGCCCCAGCATTTT
J gene: TRBJ1-5
D gene: NA
clone size: few
V gene: TRBV18

CDR3 protein: CASSEGGQGTDTQYF
CDR3 DNA: TGTGCCAGCAGTGAAGGCGGACAGGGGACAGATACGCAGTATTTT
J gene: TRBJ2-3
D gene: TRBD1
clone size: NA
V gene: TRBV2

CDR3 protein: CASSKGGAEDTQYF
CDR3 DNA: TGTGCCAGCAGCAAGGGGGGGGCGGAGGATACGCAGTATTTT
J gene: TRBJ2-3
D gene: NA
clone size: NA
V gene: TRBV7-9

CDR3 protein: CATSRGPWGQVSNGYTF
CDR3 DNA: TGTGCCACCAGCAGAGGACCCTGGGGACAGGTCTCCAATGGCTACACCTTC
J gene: TRBJ1-2
D gene: TRBD1
clone size: NA
V gene: TRBV15

CDR3 protein: CASSPVGRSSGNTIYF
CDR3 DNA: TGTGCCAGCAGCCCCGTGGGACGGTCGTCTGGAAACACCATATATTTT
J gene: TRBJ1-3
D gene: NA
clone size: few
V gene: TRBV9

CDR3 protein: CASSLGHSYEQYF
CDR3 DNA: TGCGCCAGCAGCTTGGGCCACTCCTACGAGCAGTACTTC
J gene: TRBJ2-7
D gene: NA
clone size: NA
V gene: TRBV5-1

CDR3 protein: CASRDSINNEQFF
CDR3 DNA: TGTGCCAGTCGGGACTCTATTAACAATGAGCAGTTCTTC
J gene: TRBJ2-1
D gene: NA
clone size: once
V gene: TRBV19

CDR3 protein: CASSLFRGTVQRSSYEQYF
CDR3 DNA: TGTGCCAGCAGCTTATTTCGAGGCACGGTCCAGCGGAGCTCCTACGAGCAGTACTTC
J gene: TRBJ2-7
D gene: NA
clone size: NA
V gene: TRBV7-2